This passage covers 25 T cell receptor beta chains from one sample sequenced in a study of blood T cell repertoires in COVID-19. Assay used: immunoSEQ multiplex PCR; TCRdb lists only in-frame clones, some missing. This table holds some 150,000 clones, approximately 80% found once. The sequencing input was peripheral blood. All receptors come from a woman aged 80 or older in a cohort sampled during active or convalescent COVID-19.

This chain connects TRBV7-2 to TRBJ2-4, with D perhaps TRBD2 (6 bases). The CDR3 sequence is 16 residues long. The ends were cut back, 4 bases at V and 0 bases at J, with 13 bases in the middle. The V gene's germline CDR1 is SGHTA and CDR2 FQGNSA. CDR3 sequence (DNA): TGTGCCAGCAGCTATGTTGGAGGGGTAGCCAAAAACATTCAGTACTTC. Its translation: CASSYVGGVAKNIQYF.

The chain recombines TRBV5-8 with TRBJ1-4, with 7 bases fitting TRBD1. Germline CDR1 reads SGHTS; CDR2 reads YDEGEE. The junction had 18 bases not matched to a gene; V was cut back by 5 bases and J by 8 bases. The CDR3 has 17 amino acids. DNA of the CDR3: TGTGCCAGCAGTCCGGGACAGACCGAGTTGAGCGCAGAAAAACTGTTTTTT. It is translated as CASSPGQTELSAEKLFF.

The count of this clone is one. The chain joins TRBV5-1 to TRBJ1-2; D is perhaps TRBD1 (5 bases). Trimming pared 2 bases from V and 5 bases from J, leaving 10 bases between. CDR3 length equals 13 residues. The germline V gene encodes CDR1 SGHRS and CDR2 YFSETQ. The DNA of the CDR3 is TGCGCCAGCAGCTTCGACAGTGGATATGGCTACACCTTC. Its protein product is CASSFDSGYGYTF.

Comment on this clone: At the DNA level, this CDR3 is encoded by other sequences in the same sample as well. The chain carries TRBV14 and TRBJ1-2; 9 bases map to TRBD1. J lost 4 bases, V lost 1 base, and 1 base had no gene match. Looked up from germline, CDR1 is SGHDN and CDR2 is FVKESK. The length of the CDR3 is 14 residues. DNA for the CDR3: TGTGCCAGCAGCCAAGCGGACAGGGGCTATGGCTACACCTTC. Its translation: CASSQADRGYGYTF.

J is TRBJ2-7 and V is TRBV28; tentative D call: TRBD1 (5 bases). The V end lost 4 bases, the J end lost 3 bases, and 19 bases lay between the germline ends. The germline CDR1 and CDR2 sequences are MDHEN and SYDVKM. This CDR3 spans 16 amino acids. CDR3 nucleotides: TGTGCCAGCAGTTCGCCCCTGGGGCAGACGAACTACGAGCAGTACGTC. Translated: CASSSPLGQTNYEQYV.

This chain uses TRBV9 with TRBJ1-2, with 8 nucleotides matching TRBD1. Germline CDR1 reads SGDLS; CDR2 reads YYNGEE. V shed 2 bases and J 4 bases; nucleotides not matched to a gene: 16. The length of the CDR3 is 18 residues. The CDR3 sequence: CASSVARPGGKGVYGYTF. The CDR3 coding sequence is TGTGCCAGCAGCGTGGCGAGGCCAGGGGGCAAGGGTGTCTATGGCTACACCTTC.

The CDR3 here is CASSPINRGESTF. The CDR3 DNA sequence: TGTGCCAGCAGCCCGATCAACAGGGGAGAGAGCACCTTC. The V and J genes are TRBV5-4 and TRBJ1-2; 7 bases agree with TRBD1. There are 13 residues in the CDR3. Germline lookup yields CDR1 SGHNT and CDR2 YYREEE (reference sequence). V lost 4 bases and J lost 13; bases outside the gene matches: 13.

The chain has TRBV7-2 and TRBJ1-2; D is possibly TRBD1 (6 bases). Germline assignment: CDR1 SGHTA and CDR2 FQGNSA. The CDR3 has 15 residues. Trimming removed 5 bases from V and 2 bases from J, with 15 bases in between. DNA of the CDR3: TGTGCCAGCAGCAGACGACAGGCGACGAACTATGGCTACACCTTC. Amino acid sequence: CASSRRQATNYGYTF.

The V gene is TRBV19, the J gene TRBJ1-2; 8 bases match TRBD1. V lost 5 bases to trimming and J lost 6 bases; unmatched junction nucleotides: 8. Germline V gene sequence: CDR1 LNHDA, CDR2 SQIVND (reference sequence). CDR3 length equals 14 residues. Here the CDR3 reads CASSEDRAVDGYTF. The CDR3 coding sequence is TGTGCCAGTAGTGAGGACAGGGCCGTCGATGGCTACACCTTC.

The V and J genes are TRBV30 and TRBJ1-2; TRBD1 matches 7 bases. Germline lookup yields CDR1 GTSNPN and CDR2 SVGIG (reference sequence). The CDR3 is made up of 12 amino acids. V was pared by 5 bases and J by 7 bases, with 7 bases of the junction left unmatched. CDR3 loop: CAWGRGLVGYTF. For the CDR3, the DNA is TGTGCCTGGGGTAGGGGGCTGGTTGGCTACACCTTC.

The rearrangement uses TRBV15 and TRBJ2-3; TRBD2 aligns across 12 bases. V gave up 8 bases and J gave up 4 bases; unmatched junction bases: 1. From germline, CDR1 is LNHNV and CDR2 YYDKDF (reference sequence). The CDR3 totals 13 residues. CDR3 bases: TGTGCCACCCGGACTAGCGGGGCAGATACGCAGTATTTT. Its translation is CATRTSGADTQYF.

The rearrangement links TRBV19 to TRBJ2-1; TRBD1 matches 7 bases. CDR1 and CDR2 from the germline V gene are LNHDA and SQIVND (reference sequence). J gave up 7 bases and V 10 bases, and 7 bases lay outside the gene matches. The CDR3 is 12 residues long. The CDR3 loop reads CATGDSYNEQFF. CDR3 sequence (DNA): TGTGCCACCGGGGACAGCTATAATGAGCAGTTCTTC.

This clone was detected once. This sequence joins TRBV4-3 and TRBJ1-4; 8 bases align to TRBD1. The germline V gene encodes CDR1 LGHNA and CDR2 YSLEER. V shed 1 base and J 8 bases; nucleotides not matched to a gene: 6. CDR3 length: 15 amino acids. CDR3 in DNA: TGCGCCAGCAGCCAAGGGACAGGGCGGGGGGAAAAACTGTTTTTT. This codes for CASSQGTGRGEKLFF.

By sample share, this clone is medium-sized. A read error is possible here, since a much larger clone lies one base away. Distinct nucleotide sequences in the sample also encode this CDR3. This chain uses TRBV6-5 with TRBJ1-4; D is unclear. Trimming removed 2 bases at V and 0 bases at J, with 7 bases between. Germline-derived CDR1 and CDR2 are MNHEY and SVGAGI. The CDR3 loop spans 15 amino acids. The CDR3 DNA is TGTGCCAGCAGTTACGAGGGTGCAACTAATGAAAAACTGTTTTTT. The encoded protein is CASSYEGATNEKLFF.

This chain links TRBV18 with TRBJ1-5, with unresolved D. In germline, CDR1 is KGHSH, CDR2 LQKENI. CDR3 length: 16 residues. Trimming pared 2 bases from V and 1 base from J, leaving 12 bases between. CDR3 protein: CASSPDSGGSNQPQHF. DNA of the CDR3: TGTGCCAGCTCACCAGATTCTGGAGGGAGCAATCAGCCCCAGCATTTT.

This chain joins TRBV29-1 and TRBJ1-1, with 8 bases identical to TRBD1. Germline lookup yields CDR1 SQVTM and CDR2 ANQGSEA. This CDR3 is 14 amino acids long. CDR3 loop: CKPRGQPGNTEAFF. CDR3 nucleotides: TGCAAACCCAGGGGGCAGCCGGGGAACACTGAAGCTTTCTTT.

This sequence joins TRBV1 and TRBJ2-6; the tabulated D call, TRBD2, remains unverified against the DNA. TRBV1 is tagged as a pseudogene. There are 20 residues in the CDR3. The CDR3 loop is CTSSQDEVGRDLSGANVLTF. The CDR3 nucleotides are TGCACCAGCAGCCAAGATGAGGTAGGCAGGGACTTGTCTGGGGCCAACGTCCTGACTTTC.

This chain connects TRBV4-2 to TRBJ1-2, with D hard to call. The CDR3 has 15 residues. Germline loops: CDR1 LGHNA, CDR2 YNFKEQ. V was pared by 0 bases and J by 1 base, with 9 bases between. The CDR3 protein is CASSQDRGLNYGYTF. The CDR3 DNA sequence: TGTGCCAGCAGCCAAGATCGAGGCCTTAACTATGGCTACACCTTC.

CDR3 nucleotide sequence: TGTGCCAGCAGTTATCAGGAGGGAACTGAAGCTTTCTTT. Translated, it gives CASSYQEGTEAFF. The rearrangement uses TRBV6-6 and TRBJ1-1, with no clear D. The CDR3 has 13 amino acids. Trimming pared 3 bases from V and 5 bases from J, leaving 10 bases between. Germline CDR1 MNHNY, CDR2 SVGAGI (reference sequence).

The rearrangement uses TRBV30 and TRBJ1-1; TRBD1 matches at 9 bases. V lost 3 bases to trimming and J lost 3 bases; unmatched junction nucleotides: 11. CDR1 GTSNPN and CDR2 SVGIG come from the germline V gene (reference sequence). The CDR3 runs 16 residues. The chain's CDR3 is CAWRAPGQGRDTEAFF. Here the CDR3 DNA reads TGTGCCTGGAGGGCCCCGGGACAGGGAAGGGACACTGAAGCTTTCTTT.

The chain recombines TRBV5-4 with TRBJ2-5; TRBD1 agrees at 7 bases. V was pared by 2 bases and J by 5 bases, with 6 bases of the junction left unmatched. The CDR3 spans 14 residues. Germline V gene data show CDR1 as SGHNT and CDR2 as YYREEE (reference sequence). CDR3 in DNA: TGTGCCAGCAGCTTAAGAGGGGGCTCGGAGACCCAGTACTTC. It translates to CASSLRGGSETQYF.

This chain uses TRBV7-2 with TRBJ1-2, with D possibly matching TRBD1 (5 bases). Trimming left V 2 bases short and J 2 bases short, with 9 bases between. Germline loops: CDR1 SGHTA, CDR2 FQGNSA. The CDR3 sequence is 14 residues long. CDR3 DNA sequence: TGTGCCAGCAGCTTACAGGGTTCGAACTATGGCTACACCTTC. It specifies CASSLQGSNYGYTF.

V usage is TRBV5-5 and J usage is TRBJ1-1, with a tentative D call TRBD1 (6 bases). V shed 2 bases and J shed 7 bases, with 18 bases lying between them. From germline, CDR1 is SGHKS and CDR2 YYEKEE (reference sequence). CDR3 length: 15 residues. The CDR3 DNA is TGTGCCAGCAGCTTTATGGGGGCGCAGGGGCTTGAAGCTTTCTTT. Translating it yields CASSFMGAQGLEAFF.

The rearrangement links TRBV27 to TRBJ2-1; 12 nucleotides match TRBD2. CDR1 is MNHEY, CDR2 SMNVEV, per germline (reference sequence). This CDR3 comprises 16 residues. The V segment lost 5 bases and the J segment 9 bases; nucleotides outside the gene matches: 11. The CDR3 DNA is TGTGCCAGCAGTCAACACCTAGCGGGGGGGCCGGGTGAGCAGTTCTTC. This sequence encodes CASSQHLAGGPGEQFF.

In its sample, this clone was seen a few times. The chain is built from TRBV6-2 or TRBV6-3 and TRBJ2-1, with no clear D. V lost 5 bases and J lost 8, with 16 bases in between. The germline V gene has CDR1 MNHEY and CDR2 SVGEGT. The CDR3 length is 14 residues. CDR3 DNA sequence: TGTGCCAGCAGTCCCAGGATAGTTGGCGATGAGCAGTTCTTC. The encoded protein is CASSPRIVGDEQFF.